A single sample is the source of the 5 T cell receptor beta chains below, sequenced in a study of T cell responses to AZD1222 COVID-19 vaccine (dated by TCRdb to about 2021). Library prep was done by the immunoSEQ multiplex PCR assay. Sourced from immuneACCESS, this table was stored by TCRdb with only in-frame sequences that have V and J called. A share of the clones is absent; for the studies checked, an unresolved V gene accounts for under half, and the remainder has no known explanation. This sample is represented by more than 80,000 clones; approximately 85% of them were singletons. The ten most abundant clones make up roughly 3.1% of the sample. The time point tag for this specimen amounts to: about 28 days (+/-7) after the second vaccine dose. The source was peripheral blood, collected 28 days after the second AZD1222 dose. Source of these receptors: an adult who received the AZD1222 COVID-19 vaccine.

This clone showed up just a few times. DNA of the CDR3: TGTGCCAGCAGTTTATCTCAGGGTTCCGAAGCTTTCTTT. Translating it yields CASSLSQGSEAFF. The chain employs TRBV27 and TRBJ1-1; D is perhaps TRBD1 (5 bases). The germline gives CDR1 MNHEY, CDR2 SMNVEV (reference sequence). V was clipped by 0 bases and J by 8 bases, with 10 bases between them. There are 13 residues in the CDR3.

The table lists this clone with a count of one. This chain uses TRBV5-6 with TRBJ2-3; 7 bases match TRBD1. Unmatched junction bases numbered 4, after V lost 0 bases and J lost 6 bases. The CDR3 has 14 amino acids. Germline values: CDR1 SGHDT, CDR2 YYEEEE. As DNA, the CDR3 is TGTGCCAGCAGCTTGGACAGGGGTATCGATACGCAGTATTTT. Protein sequence: CASSLDRGIDTQYF.

This chain uses TRBV3-1 (or the pseudogene TRBV3-2) with TRBJ1-5; perhaps TRBD1 as D (6 bases). Germline V CDR1 and CDR2: LGHDT, YNNKEL (reference sequence). The V end was cut by 4 bases, the J end by 3 bases, with 7 bases between. The CDR3 runs 13 residues. The CDR3 sequence is CASSRQDNQPQHF. CDR3 nucleotides: TGTGCCAGCAGCCGACAGGACAATCAGCCCCAGCATTTT.

This rearrangement joins TRBV29-1 to TRBJ2-3, with 7 bases fitting TRBD1. V lost 6 bases, J lost 1 base, and 4 bases stayed unmatched. The CDR3 extends over 13 amino acids. The germline V gene encodes CDR1 SQVTM and CDR2 ANQGSEA. CDR3 amino acids: CSVRQGGTDTQYF. The CDR3, as DNA: TGCAGCGTCCGACAGGGAGGCACAGATACGCAGTATTTT.

The chain carries TRBV5-1 and TRBJ2-1; 7 nucleotides agree with TRBD2. Germline V gene lookup returns CDR1 SGHRS and CDR2 YFSETQ. The CDR3 loop spans 17 amino acids. Trimming took 4 bases from V and 4 from J; bases not matched to a gene: 14. The CDR3 nucleotides are TGCGCCAGCAGCCCTACTTTTGTGGGAGGGCCTTACAATGAGCAGTTCTTC. The encoded protein is CASSPTFVGGPYNEQFF.